A selection of T cell receptor beta chains follows, all from one sample in a study of CD8 T cells in Susac syndrome. TCRdb ran MiXCR on the immunoSEQ multiplex PCR reads and lists one entry per CDR3 protein. The sample lists about 190,000 distinct CDR3 sequences; 85% to 95% were seen once. Sequencing used CD4+ T cells from PBMCs. The source is a human donor in good health. Each CDR3 is given with its conserved first and last residue. A D gene is named only where the DNA matches it firmly. Not all rows give a size; the values are once, few, many and, for expanded clones, a class.

size: NA; J: TRBJ1-2; D: NA; V: TRBV5-1; CDR3: CASSTGTGYGYTF; DNA: TGCGCCAGCAGTACCGGGACGGGCTATGGCTACACCTTC
size: NA; J: TRBJ1-1; D: NA; V: TRBV12-3/TRBV12-4; CDR3: CASSFLDRNTEAFF; DNA: TGTGCCAGCAGTTTCCTTGACAGAAACACTGAAGCTTTCTTT
size: NA; J: TRBJ1-3; D: NA; V: TRBV3-1; CDR3: CASSLTFQYSGNTIYF; DNA: TGTGCCAGCAGCCTCACCTTCCAGTACTCTGGAAACACCATATATTTT
size: NA; J: TRBJ1-1; D: TRBD1; V: TRBV29-1; CDR3: CSVTGGGNTEAFF; DNA: TGCAGCGTTACAGGGGGAGGAAACACTGAAGCTTTCTTT
size: NA; J: TRBJ1-5; D: TRBD1; V: TRBV6-2/TRBV6-3; CDR3: CASDDRALNQPQHF; DNA: TGTGCCAGCGACGACAGGGCCCTTAATCAGCCCCAGCATTTT
size: NA; J: TRBJ1-6; D: NA; V: TRBV28; CDR3: CASSPPTSPLHF; DNA: TGTGCCAGCAGTCCTCCCACCTCACCCCTCCACTTT
size: NA; J: TRBJ1-1; D: NA; V: TRBV6-5; CDR3: CASTRRGTGTEAFF; DNA: TGTGCCAGCACCCGGAGAGGGACGGGGACTGAAGCTTTCTTT
size: NA; J: TRBJ2-1; D: TRBD2; V: TRBV4-2; CDR3: CASSQQPGGQFF; DNA: TGTGCCAGCAGCCAACAACCGGGAGGGCAGTTCTTC
size: NA; J: TRBJ1-1; D: NA; V: TRBV18; CDR3: CASSPRVDLDTEAFF; DNA: TGTGCCAGCTCACCAAGGGTAGATTTGGACACTGAAGCTTTCTTT
size: NA; J: TRBJ1-3; D: TRBD1; V: TRBV10-3; CDR3: CAISPGTGLSGNTIYF; DNA: TGTGCCATCAGTCCCGGGACAGGACTCTCTGGAAACACCATATATTTT
size: NA; J: TRBJ1-1; D: TRBD1; V: TRBV6-2/TRBV6-3; CDR3: CASTLRGPMNTEAFF; DNA: TGTGCCAGCACTCTCAGGGGGCCGATGAACACTGAAGCTTTCTTT
size: NA; J: TRBJ1-5; D: TRBD1; V: TRBV3-1; CDR3: CASSQRGDEGAGNQPQHF; DNA: TGTGCCAGCAGCCAAAGAGGGGATGAGGGGGCGGGCAATCAGCCCCAGCATTTT
size: NA; J: TRBJ2-3; D: NA; V: TRBV7-2; CDR3: CASSLGGGVTDTQYF; DNA: TGTGCCAGCAGCTTAGGGGGCGGGGTCACAGATACGCAGTATTTT
size: NA; J: TRBJ1-2; D: NA; V: TRBV18; CDR3: CASSPLIGQNYGYTF; DNA: TGTGCCAGCTCACCCCTCATTGGACAGAACTATGGCTACACCTTC
size: NA; J: TRBJ1-2; D: NA; V: TRBV27; CDR3: CASRGQGRLDGYTF; DNA: TGTGCCAGCAGGGGACAAGGGAGATTAGATGGCTACACCTTC
size: NA; J: TRBJ1-2; D: NA; V: TRBV15; CDR3: CATSRAGTTWGYTF; DNA: TGTGCCACCAGCCGAGCCGGGACCACCTGGGGCTACACCTTC
size: NA; J: TRBJ2-1; D: TRBD2; V: TRBV2; CDR3: CASSEGRLAGNNEQFF; DNA: TGTGCCAGCAGTGAGGGTCGGCTAGCGGGGAACAATGAGCAGTTCTTC
size: NA; J: TRBJ2-7; D: TRBD1; V: TRBV30; CDR3: CACQGDEQYF; DNA: TGTGCCTGTCAGGGGGACGAGCAGTACTTC
size: once; J: TRBJ2-4; D: NA; V: TRBV5-8; CDR3: CASSHRQGRGANIQYF; DNA: TGTGCCAGCAGCCATCGACAGGGTCGGGGGGCAAACATTCAGTACTTC
size: NA; J: TRBJ1-2; D: NA; V: TRBV9; CDR3: CASSVDLEAGGYTF; DNA: TGTGCCAGCAGCGTAGATTTGGAGGCGGGTGGCTACACCTTC
size: NA; J: TRBJ1-1; D: NA; V: TRBV19; CDR3: CASKGGPGEAFF; DNA: TGTGCCAGTAAAGGCGGGCCAGGTGAAGCTTTCTTT
size: NA; J: TRBJ1-1; D: NA; V: TRBV18; CDR3: CASSPNGGTNTEAFF; DNA: TGTGCCAGCTCCCCTAACGGGGGAACGAACACTGAAGCTTTCTTT
size: NA; J: TRBJ1-1; D: NA; V: TRBV28; CDR3: CASGAPGTNPAFF; DNA: TGTGCCAGTGGGGCCCCCGGGACAAACCCAGCTTTCTTT
size: NA; J: TRBJ1-6; D: TRBD1; V: TRBV14; CDR3: CASSWGQGAGRSPLHF; DNA: TGTGCCAGCAGCTGGGGACAGGGGGCAGGGCGTTCACCCCTCCACTTT
size: NA; J: TRBJ1-2; D: TRBD1; V: TRBV19; CDR3: CASSPGQGAYTF; DNA: TGTGCCAGTAGTCCGGGACAGGGGGCCTACACCTTC
size: NA; J: TRBJ1-5; D: NA; V: TRBV5-6; CDR3: CASTGPGISNQPQHF; DNA: TGTGCCAGCACCGGCCCAGGGATTAGCAATCAGCCCCAGCATTTT
size: once; J: TRBJ2-3; D: NA; V: TRBV4-2; CDR3: CASSQAKQGIGTDTQYF; DNA: TGTGCCAGCAGCCAGGCGAAACAGGGAATAGGCACAGATACGCAGTATTTT
size: once; J: TRBJ2-1; D: NA; V: TRBV7-9; CDR3: CASSLETARQFF; DNA: TGTGCCAGCAGCTTAGAAACAGCCCGGCAGTTCTTC
size: NA; J: TRBJ2-3; D: NA; V: TRBV7-9; CDR3: CASSFPVLSSTDTQYF; DNA: TGTGCCAGCAGCTTCCCGGTTCTCTCTAGCACAGATACGCAGTATTTT
size: NA; J: TRBJ1-2; D: NA; V: TRBV7-8; CDR3: CASSPRADSSMANYGYTF; DNA: TGTGCCAGCAGCCCGAGGGCGGACAGTTCAATGGCTAACTATGGCTACACCTTC
size: NA; J: TRBJ1-5; D: TRBD1; V: TRBV4-2; CDR3: CASSRGTGDNQPQHF; DNA: TGTGCCAGCAGCCGCGGGACAGGGGACAATCAGCCCCAGCATTTT
size: NA; J: TRBJ2-3; D: NA; V: TRBV7-2; CDR3: CASSFVLEDTQYF; DNA: TGTGCCAGCAGCTTCGTTTTGGAGGATACGCAGTATTTT
size: NA; J: TRBJ1-1; D: NA; V: TRBV18; CDR3: CASSPAPRQNTEAFF; DNA: TGTGCCAGCTCACCGGCCCCGAGACAGAACACTGAAGCTTTCTTT
size: NA; J: TRBJ2-5; D: NA; V: TRBV6-6; CDR3: CASSYSASSSYF; DNA: TGTGCCAGCAGTTACTCAGCTAGTTCGTCGTACTTC
size: NA; J: TRBJ1-6; D: NA; V: TRBV7-9; CDR3: CASSSQRGEPNSPLHF; DNA: TGTGCCAGCAGCTCGCAAAGGGGCGAGCCAAATTCACCCCTCCACTTT
size: NA; J: TRBJ2-7; D: NA; V: TRBV29-1; CDR3: CSAKDQHYEQYF; DNA: TGCAGCGCCAAAGATCAACACTACGAGCAGTACTTC
size: NA; J: TRBJ2-6; D: NA; V: TRBV20-1; CDR3: CSARGSSGANVLTF; DNA: TGCAGTGCTAGGGGGAGCTCTGGGGCCAACGTCCTGACTTTC
size: NA; J: TRBJ2-1; D: NA; V: TRBV2; CDR3: CASSAAPAGGQFF; DNA: TGTGCCAGCAGTGCCGCCCCCGCCGGAGGGCAGTTCTTC
size: NA; J: TRBJ1-2; D: TRBD1; V: TRBV19; CDR3: CASRGQGAVDGYTF; DNA: TGTGCCAGTAGGGGACAGGGAGCCGTGGATGGCTACACCTTC
size: NA; J: TRBJ2-5; D: TRBD2; V: TRBV5-6; CDR3: CASSVTSGGRETQYF; DNA: TGTGCCAGCAGCGTTACTAGCGGGGGTAGGGAGACCCAGTACTTC
size: NA; J: TRBJ2-1; D: TRBD2; V: TRBV9; CDR3: CASSGQLAGGNNEQFF; DNA: TGTGCCAGCAGTGGACAGCTGGCGGGGGGCAACAATGAGCAGTTCTTC
size: NA; J: TRBJ2-6; D: NA; V: TRBV6-5; CDR3: CASSRPQAGANVLTF; DNA: TGTGCCAGCAGCCGGCCCCAAGCTGGGGCCAACGTCCTGACTTTC
size: NA; J: TRBJ1-5; D: NA; V: TRBV2; CDR3: CASRKEGERQPQHF; DNA: TGTGCCAGCAGGAAAGAGGGCGAGAGGCAGCCCCAGCATTTT
size: once; J: TRBJ2-3; D: NA; V: TRBV5-1; CDR3: CASSLNPRAPRHF; DNA: TGCGCCAGCAGCTTGAATCCCAGGGCCCCCCGGCATTTT
size: NA; J: TRBJ1-1; D: NA; V: TRBV19; CDR3: CASSPDFLNTEAFF; DNA: TGTGCCAGTAGTCCCGACTTTCTGAACACTGAAGCTTTCTTT
size: NA; J: TRBJ1-1; D: NA; V: TRBV19; CDR3: CASGTGLDTEAFF; DNA: TGTGCCAGTGGGACGGGCCTGGACACTGAAGCTTTCTTT
size: few; J: TRBJ2-5; D: TRBD1; V: TRBV7-3; CDR3: CASSLDRGRETQYF; DNA: TGTGCCAGCAGCTTGGACAGGGGGCGGGAGACCCAGTACTTC
size: NA; J: TRBJ1-2; D: TRBD1; V: TRBV7-2; CDR3: CASSNRQGSYGYTF; DNA: TGTGCCAGCAGCAACCGACAGGGAAGCTATGGCTACACCTTC
size: NA; J: TRBJ1-1; D: NA; V: TRBV2; CDR3: CAKAGNTEAFF; DNA: TGTGCCAAAGCAGGGAACACTGAAGCTTTCTTT
size: NA; J: TRBJ2-5; D: NA; V: TRBV4-1; CDR3: CASSQEGAQETQYF; DNA: TGCGCCAGCAGCCAAGAGGGTGCCCAAGAGACCCAGTACTTC
size: NA; J: TRBJ1-6; D: NA; V: TRBV7-6; CDR3: CASSLEGDDNSPLHF; DNA: TGTGCCAGCAGCTTAGAAGGGGATGATAATTCACCCCTCCACTTT
size: NA; J: TRBJ2-5; D: TRBD2; V: TRBV9; CDR3: CASSAASGGETQYF; DNA: TGTGCCAGCAGCGCGGCTAGCGGAGGAGAGACCCAGTACTTC
size: NA; J: TRBJ2-3; D: NA; V: TRBV6-5; CDR3: CASTRSGTDTQYF; DNA: TGTGCCAGTACCCGGAGCGGGACAGATACGCAGTATTTT
size: NA; J: TRBJ2-3; D: TRBD2; V: TRBV5-1; CDR3: CASSLAAGGPADTQYF; DNA: TGCGCCAGCAGCTTGGCGGCGGGGGGGCCTGCAGATACGCAGTATTTT
size: NA; J: TRBJ2-3; D: TRBD1; V: TRBV7-2; CDR3: CASTNDRGRLTDTQYF; DNA: TGTGCCAGCACCAACGACAGGGGGCGTCTAACAGATACGCAGTATTTT
size: NA; J: TRBJ2-1; D: TRBD1; V: TRBV5-1; CDR3: CASSADRGHEQFF; DNA: TGCGCCAGCAGCGCTGACAGGGGCCATGAGCAGTTCTTC
size: NA; J: TRBJ2-7; D: NA; V: TRBV20-1; CDR3: CSAELATASYEQYF; DNA: TGCAGTGCCGAACTGGCGACGGCGAGCTACGAGCAGTACTTC
size: NA; J: TRBJ1-2; D: TRBD1; V: TRBV19; CDR3: CASSPGTGLYGYTF; DNA: TGTGCCAGTAGTCCTGGGACAGGCCTCTATGGCTACACCTTC
size: NA; J: TRBJ1-2; D: NA; V: TRBV29-1; CDR3: CSVTPGRNYGYTF; DNA: TGCAGCGTGACCCCCGGGAGAAACTATGGCTACACCTTC